This T cell receptor beta chain was sequenced for a study of technical replicates of blood from a few donors. The germline V gene has CDR1 SGHDT and CDR2 YYEEEE. This CDR3 is 15 amino acids long. After removal of 0 bases from V and 2 bases from J, the junction contained 5 bases not matched to a gene. The repertoire was sequenced with immunoSEQ multiplex PCR; TCRdb's copy has only in-frame clones and lacks some. The sample consists of some 62,000 clones, around 87% of them appearing once. The gene calls are TRBV5-6 and TRBJ2-7; 7 bases are shared with TRBD1. Sequences were obtained from PBMCs. This receptor was identified in a human donor in good health. Some clones in this sample may be carry-over from other donors' samples. The CDR3 reads CASSLATGLTYEQYF. CDR3 DNA sequence: TGTGCCAGCAGCTTGGCGACAGGGCTAACCTACGAGCAGTACTTC.